This TCR beta chain was retrieved from a study of shared clonotypes between healthy human individuals. Method: immunoSEQ multiplex PCR; TCRdb's copy keeps in-frame clones and lacks some. The sample contains some 680,000 clones, 60% to 75% of which appear only once. This receptor was obtained from a woman in her twenties or thirties in good health. The sequencing sample was made of memory CD4+ T cells sorted from blood. Subset given: CD45RA-negative fraction.

The CDR3 sequence: CASSFQRGEGDTQYF. CDR3 coding DNA: TGTGCCAGCAGCTTCCAGCGCGGGGAGGGAGATACGCAGTATTTT. This chain joins TRBV7-8 and TRBJ2-3, with 7 bases lining up with TRBD2. Germline CDR1 and CDR2: SGHVS and FQNEAQ. V lost 3 bases, J lost 5 bases, and 8 bases stayed unmatched. The CDR3 contains 15 residues.